This TCR beta chain derives from a study of shared clonotypes between healthy human individuals. The germline V gene encodes CDR1 MNHNY and CDR2 SVGAGI (reference sequence). The CDR3 sequence is 15 residues long. On this clone itself: An end of the junction does not agree with germline; a read error may underlie this.

Replicate PCRs from sorted subsets contained 200 ng DNA, which is around 30,000 T cell genomes. Profiling relied on immunoSEQ multiplex PCR, and the TCRdb table lists in-frame clones only, not all of them. This sample has approximately 740,000 clones, with roughly 70% found just once. The specimen sequenced was memory CD4+ T cells sorted from blood. Described subset: CD45RA-negative fraction. The TCR sequence derives from a woman in her twenties or thirties in good health. The chain joins TRBV6-6 to TRBJ2-1, with 9 bases identical to TRBD2. CDR3 bases: TGCCCGGCACAGGGGCCGAGCGGGAGGAAGAATGAGCAGTTCTTC. This codes for CPAQGPSGRKNEQFF.